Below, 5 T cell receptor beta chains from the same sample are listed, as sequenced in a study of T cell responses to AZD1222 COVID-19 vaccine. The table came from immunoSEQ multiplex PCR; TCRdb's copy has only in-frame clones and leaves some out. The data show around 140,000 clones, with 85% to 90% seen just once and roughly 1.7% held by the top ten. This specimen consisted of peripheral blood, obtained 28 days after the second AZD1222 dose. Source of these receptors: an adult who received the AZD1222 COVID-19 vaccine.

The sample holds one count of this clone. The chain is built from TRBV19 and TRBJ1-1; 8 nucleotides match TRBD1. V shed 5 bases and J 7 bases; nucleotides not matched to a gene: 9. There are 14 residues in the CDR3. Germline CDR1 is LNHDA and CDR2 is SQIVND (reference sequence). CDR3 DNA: TGTGCCAGTAGTGCCCAGACAGGGGATTTTGAAGCTTTCTTT. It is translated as CASSAQTGDFEAFF.

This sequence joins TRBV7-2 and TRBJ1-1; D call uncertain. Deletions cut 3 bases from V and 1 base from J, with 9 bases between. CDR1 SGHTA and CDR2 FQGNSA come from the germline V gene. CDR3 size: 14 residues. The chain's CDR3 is CASSFQAGNTEAFF. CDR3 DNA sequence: TGTGCCAGCAGCTTTCAGGCGGGGAACACTGAAGCTTTCTTT.

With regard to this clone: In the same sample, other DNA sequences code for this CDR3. The CDR3 region is CAWSRVNTEAFF. CDR3 DNA: TGTGCCTGGAGTAGAGTGAACACTGAAGCTTTCTTT. This chain connects TRBV30 to TRBJ1-1; D is uncertain. CDR1 and CDR2 (germline): GTSNPN, SVGIG (reference sequence). Trimming stripped 2 bases from V and 0 bases from J, with 4 bases between. CDR3 length: 12 residues.

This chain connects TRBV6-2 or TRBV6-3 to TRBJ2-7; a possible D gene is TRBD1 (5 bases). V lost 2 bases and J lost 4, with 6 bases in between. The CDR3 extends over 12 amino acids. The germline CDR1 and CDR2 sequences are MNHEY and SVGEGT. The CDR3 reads CASSYNRYEQYF. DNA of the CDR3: TGTGCCAGCAGTTACAACAGGTACGAGCAGTACTTC.

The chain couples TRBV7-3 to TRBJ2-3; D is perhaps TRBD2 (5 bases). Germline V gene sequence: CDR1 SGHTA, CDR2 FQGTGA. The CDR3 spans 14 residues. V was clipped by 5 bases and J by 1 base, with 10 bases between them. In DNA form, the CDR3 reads TGTGCCAGCAGCCCCAGCGGCGGCACAGATACGCAGTATTTT. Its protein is CASSPSGGTDTQYF.